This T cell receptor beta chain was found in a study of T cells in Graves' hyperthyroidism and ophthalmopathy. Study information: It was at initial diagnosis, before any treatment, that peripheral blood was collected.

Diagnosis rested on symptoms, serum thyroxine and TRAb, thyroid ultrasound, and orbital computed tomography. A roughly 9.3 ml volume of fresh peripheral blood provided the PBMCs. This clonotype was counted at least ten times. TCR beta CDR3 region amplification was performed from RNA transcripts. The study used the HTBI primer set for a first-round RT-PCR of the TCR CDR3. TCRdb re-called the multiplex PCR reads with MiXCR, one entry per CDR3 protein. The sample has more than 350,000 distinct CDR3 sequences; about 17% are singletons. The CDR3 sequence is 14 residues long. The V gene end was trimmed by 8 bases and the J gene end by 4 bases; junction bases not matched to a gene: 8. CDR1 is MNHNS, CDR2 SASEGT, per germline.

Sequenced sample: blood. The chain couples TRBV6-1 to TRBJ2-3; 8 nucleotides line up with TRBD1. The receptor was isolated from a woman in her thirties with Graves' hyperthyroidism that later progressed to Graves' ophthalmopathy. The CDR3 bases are TGTGCCAGCCACAGGGGGTTTAGGTCAGATACGCAGTATTTT. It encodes CASHRGFRSDTQYF.